The 32 T cell receptor beta chains given below trace back to one sample, sequenced in a study of PD-1 and CTLA-4 blockade in melanoma. This table comes from immunoSEQ multiplex PCR, and its TCRdb copy is limited to in-frame clones, with some not included. The data show roughly 30,000 clones, more than 85% seen once. Specimen: CD8+ T cells from peripheral blood, collected from a patient given anti-PD-1 treatment. The receptors derive from a human donor with melanoma.

The rearrangement uses TRBV28 and TRBJ1-5, with 7 positions matching TRBD1. This CDR3 is built from 15 residues. The germline gives CDR1 MDHEN, CDR2 SYDVKM. The ends lost 3 bases at V and 5 bases at J; junction bases unmatched: 7. CDR3 sequence (DNA): TGTGCCAGCAGTTTCCCCGACAGGGAGGATCAGCCCCAGCATTTT. As protein: CASSFPDREDQPQHF.

The genes are TRBV25-1 and TRBJ1-3; 7 nucleotides agree with TRBD1. V dropped 7 bases and J dropped 3; count of bases not matched to a gene: 3. Germline V gives CDR1 MGHDK, CDR2 SYGVNS. The CDR3 runs 13 residues. CDR3 nucleotide sequence: TGTGCCAGCAAAGGGACAGATGGAAACACCATATATTTT. Its protein product is CASKGTDGNTIYF.

This clone is a singleton in its sample. The chain couples TRBV11-2 to TRBJ2-3, with 10 nucleotides matching TRBD2. The germline V gene encodes CDR1 SGHAT and CDR2 FQNNGV. This CDR3 has 17 residues. V was pared by 0 bases and J by 2 bases, with 5 bases of the junction left unmatched. As DNA, the CDR3 is TGTGCCAGCAGCTTAGAGGTAGCGGGGGGAAACACAGATACGCAGTATTTT. It specifies CASSLEVAGGNTDTQYF.

Turning to this clone: The sample carries other DNA sequences with the same CDR3. This rearrangement joins TRBV11-2 to TRBJ2-7, with TRBD1 matching over 7 bases. V gave up 3 bases and J gave up 3 bases; unmatched junction bases: 5. CDR1 is SGHAT and CDR2 is FQNNGV in the germline V gene. This CDR3 region has 14 residues. The CDR3 region has the DNA TGTGCCAGCAGCTTTGGGACAGACAACTACGAGCAGTACTTC. This gives the protein CASSFGTDNYEQYF. Complete variable domain (other parts from reference TRBV11-2 and TRBJ2-7): EAGVAQSPRYKIIEKRQSVAFWCNPISGHATLYWYQQILGQGPKLLIQFQNNGVVDDSQLPKDRFSAERLKGVDSTLKIQPAKLEDSAVYLCASSFGTDNYEQYFGPGTRLTVT.

CDR3 bases: TGTGCCTGGAGTGTAGGGCAGGGGGATTACTATGGCTACACCTTC. It specifies CAWSVGQGDYYGYTF. The chain couples TRBV30 to TRBJ1-2, with 7 bases lining up with TRBD1. This CDR3 spans 15 amino acids. V was pared by 0 bases and J by 3 bases, with 7 bases of the junction left unmatched. CDR1 is GTSNPN and CDR2 is SVGIG in the germline V gene (reference sequence).

The chain employs TRBV5-8 and TRBJ2-7; D possibly corresponds to TRBD2 (5 bases). V was pared by 10 bases and J by 2 bases, with 13 bases between. CDR1 and CDR2 from the germline V gene are SGHTS and YDEGEE. CDR3 length: 12 amino acids. DNA of the CDR3: TGTGCCTACCGAAGACTAACCTACGAGCAGTACTTC. It codes for CAYRRLTYEQYF.

This chain joins TRBV27 and TRBJ2-1, with 8 bases aligning to TRBD1. This CDR3 contains 18 residues. The V and J ends lost 4 bases and 1 base, in that order; junction bases with no gene match: 12. Germline V lookup: CDR1 MNHEY, CDR2 SMNVEV (reference sequence). CDR3 sequence: CASSSTQWTGPSYNEQFF. DNA for the CDR3: TGTGCCAGCAGTTCTACACAGTGGACAGGGCCTTCCTACAATGAGCAGTTCTTC.

This clone was recorded a few times. The J gene is TRBJ2-3, the V gene TRBV11-2; 9 nucleotides align to TRBD2. The junction had 11 bases not matched to a gene; V was cut back by 5 bases and J by 2 bases. Germline lookup yields CDR1 SGHAT and CDR2 FQNNGV. The CDR3 extends over 17 amino acids. The CDR3 nucleotides read TGTGCCAGCAGCCCCCTTTTAGCGGGGGCCAACACAGATACGCAGTATTTT. Translation gives CASSPLLAGANTDTQYF.

The chain has TRBV27 and TRBJ1-5; D not resolved. The CDR3 runs to 13 residues. The V end lost 8 bases, the J end lost 3 bases, and 11 bases lay between the germline ends. The germline CDR1 and CDR2 sequences are MNHEY and SMNVEV (reference sequence). DNA for the CDR3: TGTGCCAGCGGTCATGGAGACAATCAGCCCCAGCATTTT. Its translation is CASGHGDNQPQHF.

J is TRBJ1-5 and V is TRBV6-1, with D unresolved. The CDR3 has 12 residues. CDR1 and CDR2 (germline): MNHNS, SASEGT. Trimming removed 0 bases at V and 7 bases at J, with 4 bases between. Here the CDR3 reads CASSEASQPQHF. CDR3 sequence (DNA): TGTGCCAGCAGTGAAGCTTCCCAGCCCCAGCATTTT.

This chain joins TRBV6-1 and TRBJ2-4; the D gene is possibly TRBD2 (5 bases). The V gene lost 3 bases and the J gene lost 8 bases, with 8 bases spanning the gap. CDR1 and CDR2 (germline): MNHNS, SASEGT. The length of the CDR3 is 12 residues. CDR3 protein: CASSEEEYIQYF. The CDR3 DNA reads TGTGCCAGCAGTGAGGAGGAGTACATTCAGTACTTC.

The chain uses TRBV12-5 and TRBJ2-1, with 7 bases lining up with TRBD1. Looked up from germline, CDR1 is LGHNT and CDR2 is FRNRAP. CDR3 length: 14 residues. J lost 5 bases, V lost 1 base, and 2 bases had no gene match. CDR3 nucleotides: TGTGCTAGTGGTTTGGGCAGGGGGAACAATGAGCAGTTCTTC. This encodes CASGLGRGNNEQFF. The whole variable domain, filled in from reference TRBV12-5 and TRBJ2-1, reads DARVTQTPRHKVTEMGQEVTMRCQPILGHNTVFWYRQTMMQGLELLAYFRNRAPLDDSGMPKDRFSAEMPDATLATLKIQPSEPRDSAVYFCASGLGRGNNEQFFGPGTRLTVL.

The chain has TRBV5-1 and TRBJ1-2; no reliable D call. There are 15 residues in the CDR3. Trimming removed 0 bases from V and 4 bases from J, with 13 bases in between. The germline V gene has CDR1 SGHRS and CDR2 YFSETQ. The CDR3 sequence is CASSLDGPLGYGYTF. The DNA of the CDR3 is TGCGCCAGCAGCTTGGACGGGCCTCTGGGCTATGGCTACACCTTC.

The chain employs TRBV7-6 and TRBJ1-1; D remains unclear. CDR3 length equals 13 residues. Trimming removed 5 bases at V and 0 bases at J, with 7 bases between. From germline, CDR1 is SGHVS and CDR2 FNYEAQ. CDR3 DNA: TGTGCCAGCAGCCCCGTCTTGAACACTGAAGCTTTCTTT. Protein: CASSPVLNTEAFF.

The gene calls are TRBV18 and TRBJ1-1; 10 bases agree with TRBD1. Trimming removed 0 bases from V and 5 bases from J; junction bases left unmatched: 3. The CDR3 has 15 residues. In germline, CDR1 is KGHSH, CDR2 LQKENI. This CDR3 reads CASSPPGTGETEAFF. The CDR3 DNA sequence: TGTGCCAGCTCACCACCTGGGACAGGGGAGACTGAAGCTTTCTTT.

The rearrangement links TRBV4-1 to TRBJ1-6; D gene unclear. The CDR3 extends over 13 amino acids. In germline, CDR1 is MGHRA, CDR2 YSYEKL. V was cut by 1 base and J by 10 bases, with 8 bases left in between. The CDR3 loop reads CASSQGLGSPLHF. CDR3 sequence (DNA): TGCGCCAGCAGCCAAGGGTTAGGATCACCCCTCCACTTT.

This rearrangement joins TRBV7-6 to TRBJ2-1; 10 bases align to TRBD2. CDR3 length: 16 residues. CDR1 is SGHVS, CDR2 FNYEAQ, per germline. V dropped 5 bases and J dropped 7; count of bases not matched to a gene: 11. CDR3 in amino acids: CASSQPAGGPWNEQFF. CDR3 sequence (DNA): TGTGCCAGCAGCCAGCCAGCGGGAGGGCCGTGGAATGAGCAGTTCTTC.

This chain links TRBV10-1 with TRBJ2-1; the match to TRBD1 covers 9 bases. The CDR3 is 14 amino acids. CDR1 is WNHNN and CDR2 is SYGVQD in the germline V gene (reference sequence). The trim removed 6 bases at V and 5 bases at J, leaving 5 bases unmatched. CDR3 bases: TGCGCCAGCAGCGGGGACAGGGTCGACAATGAGCAGTTCTTC. Translating it yields CASSGDRVDNEQFF.

The CDR3 region has the DNA TGTGCCAGCAGTTTAACGGGAGTTGGAAATGAGCAGTTCTTC. Residues: CASSLTGVGNEQFF. This rearrangement joins TRBV27 to TRBJ2-1; possibly TRBD2 for D (6 bases). This CDR3 contains 14 residues. Germline-derived CDR1 and CDR2 are MNHEY and SMNVEV (reference sequence). Trimming left V 2 bases short and J 7 bases short, with 12 bases between.

CDR3 bases: TGCGCCAGCAGCCAAGATAATGGTGAAGCTTTCTTT. Translating gives CASSQDNGEAFF. This chain links TRBV4-1 with TRBJ1-1; D not resolved. With 0 bases removed from V and 7 bases from J, the gap between germline ends came to 6 bases. Germline loops: CDR1 MGHRA, CDR2 YSYEKL. The CDR3 is made up of 12 amino acids.

This chain connects TRBV14 to TRBJ1-3, with 7 bases matching TRBD1. The CDR3 extends over 17 amino acids. Germline lookup yields CDR1 SGHDN and CDR2 FVKESK. The J segment lost 0 bases and the V segment lost 4 bases, leaving 9 bases of the junction unmatched. CDR3 nucleotides: TGTGCCAGCAGCCCATTTGGACAGGCCCGCTCTGGAAACACCATATATTTT. This translates into CASSPFGQARSGNTIYF.

This clone was seen a few times. V usage is TRBV28 and J usage is TRBJ2-7, with 7 bases matching TRBD1. Germline-derived CDR1 and CDR2 are MDHEN and SYDVKM. This CDR3 comprises 14 residues. With V trimmed by 5 bases and J by 3 bases, 7 bases remained unmatched. Here the CDR3 reads CASSPDRRNYEQYF. CDR3 bases: TGTGCCAGCAGTCCGGACAGGAGGAACTACGAGCAGTACTTC.

The chain has TRBV7-2 and TRBJ1-2, with 12 nucleotides matching TRBD1. V lost 5 bases and J lost 2; bases outside the gene matches: 3. The CDR3 extends over 15 amino acids. Per the germline V gene, CDR1 is SGHTA and CDR2 is FQGNSA. The DNA for the CDR3 is TGTGCCAGCAGCCAGGGACAGGGGGCGAACTATGGCTACACCTTC. This encodes CASSQGQGANYGYTF.

This chain joins TRBV7-8 and TRBJ1-1, with 9 bases lining up with TRBD1. Trimming cost V 2 bases and J 10 bases; bases outside gene matches: 8. In germline, CDR1 is SGHVS, CDR2 FQNEAQ. The CDR3 spans 14 residues. Here the CDR3 DNA reads TGTGCCAGCAGCTTAATGGGACAGGGCGAGATAGCTTTCTTT. The encoded protein is CASSLMGQGEIAFF.

The rearrangement links TRBV28 to TRBJ1-1, with TRBD1 matching 9 bases. V lost 3 bases and J lost 4; bases outside the gene matches: 6. The CDR3 sequence is 15 residues long. Per germline, CDR1 MDHEN and CDR2 SYDVKM. DNA of the CDR3: TGTGCCAGCAGTTTTCTGACAGGGGGGATCACTGAAGCTTTCTTT. Translation: CASSFLTGGITEAFF.

As DNA, the CDR3 is TGCAGTGCTGGGGGGACCCAGCAGTTCTTC. It translates to CSAGGTQQFF. This rearrangement joins TRBV20-1 to TRBJ2-1, with D possibly TRBD2 on 6 matching bases. Deletions cut 5 bases from V and 11 bases from J, with 10 bases between. CDR3 length: 10 residues. Germline CDR1 is DFQATT and CDR2 is SNEGSKA (reference sequence).

This CDR3 reads CASSFLGQGNGYTF. CDR3 DNA: TGTGCCAGCAGTTTCCTAGGACAGGGGAATGGCTACACCTTC. J is TRBJ1-2 and V is TRBV27; TRBD1 agrees at 9 bases. The CDR3 loop spans 14 amino acids. The ends lost 3 bases at V and 6 bases at J; junction bases unmatched: 5. The germline CDR1 and CDR2 sequences are MNHEY and SMNVEV (reference sequence).

The CDR3 loop reads CASSQENIAGRELFF. The CDR3 coding sequence is TGTGCCAGCAGCCAAGAAAACATAGCGGGCAGGGAGCTGTTTTTT. The chain employs TRBV3-1 (or the pseudogene TRBV3-2) and TRBJ2-2; TRBD2 agrees at 7 bases. The J segment lost 9 bases and the V segment lost 0 bases, leaving 7 bases of the junction unmatched. Germline values: CDR1 LGHDT, CDR2 YNNKEL (reference sequence). The CDR3 runs 15 residues.

This clone was recorded once. J is TRBJ2-5 and V is TRBV12-3 or TRBV12-4; the D gene is possibly TRBD1 (5 bases). V was trimmed by 3 bases and J by 1 base, leaving 6 bases between them. This CDR3 region has 13 residues. CDR3 residues: CASSFDSQETQYF. The CDR3 coding sequence is TGTGCCAGCAGTTTCGACAGCCAAGAGACCCAGTACTTC.

The V gene is TRBV6-5, the J gene TRBJ2-7, with a weak D call TRBD2 (6 bases). The CDR3 loop spans 11 amino acids. V was shortened by 6 bases and J by 6 bases, with 9 bases between the two germline ends. Germline V gene sequence: CDR1 MNHEY, CDR2 SVGAGI. The DNA of the CDR3 is TGTGCCAGCAGAGCCGGGAGCGAGCAGTACTTC. It translates to CASRAGSEQYF.

The CDR3 nucleotides are TGCGCCAGCAGTGAAGCAGGGGGAGATTCACCCCTCCACTTT. This encodes CASSEAGGDSPLHF. The V and J genes are TRBV10-1 and TRBJ1-6, with 7 bases identical to TRBD1. This CDR3 has 14 amino acids. Trimming removed 3 bases from V and 8 bases from J; junction bases left unmatched: 4. The germline V gene encodes CDR1 WNHNN and CDR2 SYGVQD (reference sequence).

The rearrangement uses TRBV28 and TRBJ2-2; maybe TRBD2 (6 bases). The germline gives CDR1 MDHEN, CDR2 SYDVKM. CDR3 length equals 16 residues. The V end lost 4 bases, the J end lost 0 bases, and 12 bases lay between the germline ends. CDR3 coding DNA: TGTGCCAGCAGTTCCCAGACTAGTTCGAACACCGGGGAGCTGTTTTTT. The encoded protein is CASSSQTSSNTGELFF.